What follows are 30 T cell receptor beta chains derived from one specimen sequenced in a study of beta chain features in type 1 diabetes (dated by TCRdb to 2017 to 2018). Library preparation was by the immunoSEQ multiplex PCR assay. The entire amount of isolated RNA was reverse transcribed using the High Capacity cDNA Reverse Transcription Kit, so the sequenced TCRB transcripts were expressed ones. This is the immuneACCESS table as TCRdb keeps it, with only in-frame sequences that have V and J called. A part of the clones is gone; compared with another copy, unresolved V genes explain less than half, and the rest is unexplained. The sample data list about 660,000 clones, and more than 12% of these were observed just once. The biggest ten clones account for just under 0.04% of the sample. What these receptors recognize is not known. Results the study describes overall, beyond this receptor: Type 1 diabetes patients showed a moderate but significant shortening of TCRB CDR3 length in all four CD4+ subsets.

Sequencing was carried out using naive CD4+ T cells from blood. Interpreted using the paper, the cell subset or site label stands for: true naive CD4+ T cells. The receptors come from a man aged 18 to 30 with type 1 diabetes.

This clone has more than one count but fewer than ten. J is TRBJ2-5 and V is TRBV14; D unresolved. This CDR3 contains 16 residues. Germline CDR1 reads SGHDN; CDR2 reads FVKESK. Trimming left V 1 base short and J 0 bases short, with 12 bases between. The CDR3 nucleotides read TGTGCCAGCAGCCAAGGCGTGGATCCCTACCAAGAGACCCAGTACTTC. It encodes CASSQGVDPYQETQYF. Complete variable domain (other parts from reference TRBV14 and TRBJ2-5): EAGVTQFPSHSVIEKGQTVTLRCDPISGHDNLYWYRRVMGKEIKFLLHFVKESKQDESGMPNNRFLAERTGGTYSTLKVQPAELEDSGVYFCASSQGVDPYQETQYFGPGTRLLVL.

This clone has more than one count but fewer than ten. V is TRBV7-2 and J is TRBJ2-1, with D unresolved. Between the trimmed V and J ends, which lost 3 bases and 3 bases, there was a span of 9 bases. The germline V gene has CDR1 SGHTA and CDR2 FQGNSA. The CDR3 runs 14 residues. The DNA for the CDR3 is TGTGCCAGCAGCTTCTTCGGCCTCTACAATGAGCAGTTCTTC. Translated: CASSFFGLYNEQFF.

This CDR3 is CAISSGQGTYEQYF. CDR3 in DNA: TGTGCCATCAGTTCGGGACAGGGAACCTACGAGCAGTACTTC. The chain carries TRBV10-3 and TRBJ2-7, with 9 bases identical to TRBD1. The CDR3 sequence is 14 residues long. Trimming removed 5 bases from V and 2 bases from J; junction bases left unmatched: 4. The V gene's germline CDR1 is ENHRY and CDR2 SYGVKD.

V and J are TRBV7-2 and TRBJ1-6; 9 positions agree with TRBD1. This CDR3 comprises 14 residues. Germline V gives CDR1 SGHTA, CDR2 FQGNSA. V lost 4 bases to trimming and J lost 9 bases; unmatched junction nucleotides: 4. The chain's CDR3 is CASSSGQGGSPLHF. The CDR3 nucleotides read TGTGCCAGCAGCTCGGGACAGGGCGGTTCACCCCTCCACTTT.

The chain recombines TRBV7-2 with TRBJ2-7, with TRBD2 matching 9 bases. CDR3 size: 14 residues. Germline assignment: CDR1 SGHTA and CDR2 FQGNSA. The junction had 6 bases not matched to a gene; V was cut back by 3 bases and J by 6 bases. The CDR3, as DNA: TGTGCCAGCAGCTTTGGGACTAGCATGGGCGAGCAGTACTTC. Translation gives CASSFGTSMGEQYF.

The chain recombines TRBV4-1 with TRBJ2-4; no clear D. Germline CDR1 and CDR2: MGHRA and YSYEKL. Deletions cut 1 base from V and 8 bases from J, with 12 bases between. The CDR3 runs 14 residues. CDR3 region: CASSQVPGLDIQYF. The CDR3 region has the DNA TGCGCCAGCAGCCAAGTTCCAGGTTTAGACATTCAGTACTTC.

This clone appeared a few times. This chain joins TRBV27 and TRBJ1-2; 8 positions agree with TRBD1. This CDR3 region has 15 residues. V dropped 2 bases and J dropped 2; count of bases not matched to a gene: 4. Germline V gives CDR1 MNHEY, CDR2 SMNVEV (reference sequence). This chain's CDR3 is CASSLGAGGNYGYTF. CDR3 coding DNA: TGTGCCAGCAGTTTAGGGGCAGGGGGCAACTATGGCTACACCTTC.

This chain connects TRBV5-1 to TRBJ2-5; D might be TRBD2 (5 bases). CDR3 length: 14 amino acids. Trimming pared 0 bases from V and 4 bases from J, leaving 10 bases between. CDR1 SGHRS and CDR2 YFSETQ come from the germline V gene. The CDR3 spells CASSLDSGSETQYF. CDR3 nucleotide sequence: TGCGCCAGCAGCTTGGACTCGGGGTCAGAGACCCAGTACTTC.

A few counts support this clone. The chain couples TRBV28 to TRBJ1-5; TRBD1 might be the D (5 bases). This CDR3 comprises 17 residues. Germline V gene data show CDR1 as MDHEN and CDR2 as SYDVKM. V lost 6 bases to trimming and J lost 4 bases, with 22 bases between them. The CDR3 loop reads CASSLVRRQGVNQPQHF. CDR3 coding DNA: TGTGCCAGCAGCCTCGTTAGGCGGCAGGGAGTAAATCAGCCCCAGCATTTT.

This clone was counted between two and nine times. The chain uses TRBV9 and TRBJ2-6; no clear D gene. The V gene's germline CDR1 is SGDLS and CDR2 YYNGEE. Deletions cut 1 base from V and 6 bases from J, with 8 bases between. This CDR3 is 14 amino acids long. The CDR3 sequence is CASSVRDEANVLTF. The CDR3 coding sequence is TGTGCCAGCAGCGTAAGGGATGAGGCCAACGTCCTGACTTTC.

A few counts support this clone. This chain uses TRBV21-1 with TRBJ2-1; the table's D call, TRBD1, was not checked against the DNA. TRBV21-1 is a pseudogene segment. This CDR3 has 18 amino acids. Here the CDR3 reads CASRKMGPGYTIYNEQFF. The CDR3 bases are TGTGCCAGCAGGAAAATGGGGCCCGGGTACACAATCTACAATGAGCAGTTCTTC.

This clone was seen only a few times. The chain uses TRBV2 and TRBJ2-3; D is undetermined. V was shortened by 3 bases and J by 2 bases, with 6 bases between the two germline ends. The CDR3 runs to 13 residues. The germline gives CDR1 SNHLY, CDR2 FYNNEI. Here the CDR3 DNA reads TGTGCCAGCAGTGAGCGGACCACAGATACGCAGTATTTT. Translating gives CASSERTTDTQYF.

This clone was seen a handful of times. The V gene is TRBV2, the J gene TRBJ1-1; 8 positions agree with TRBD1. CDR3 size: 14 residues. Trimming took 8 bases from V and 1 from J; bases not matched to a gene: 6. Germline loops: CDR1 SNHLY, CDR2 FYNNEI. The CDR3 DNA reads TGTGCCAGCCAGAGGGACAGGCCGAACACTGAAGCTTTCTTT. Translation: CASQRDRPNTEAFF.

With regard to this clone: In the same sample, other DNA sequences code for this CDR3. The V and J genes are TRBV6-5 and TRBJ1-5, with 8 positions matching TRBD1. The V gene end was trimmed by 6 bases and the J gene end by 1 base; junction bases not matched to a gene: 5. From germline, CDR1 is MNHEY and CDR2 SVGAGI. The CDR3 has 15 amino acids. The CDR3 DNA reads as TGTGCCAGCAGCCGGACAGGGCCAAGCAATCAGCCCCAGCATTTT. Translated, it gives CASSRTGPSNQPQHF.

This clone was observed a few times. The chain joins TRBV6-5 to TRBJ1-2, with D tentatively TRBD1 (6 bases). Trimming pared 5 bases from V and 7 bases from J, leaving 11 bases between. The CDR3 is 12 amino acids. Germline V CDR1 and CDR2: MNHEY, SVGAGI. The CDR3 region is CASSPGGRGYTF. CDR3 DNA: TGTGCCAGCAGTCCCGGGGGCCGTGGCTACACCTTC.

This clone has just a few counts. The V gene is TRBV5-1, the J gene TRBJ2-5, with D perhaps given as TRBD1 or TRBD2 (5 bases each). The V gene lost 4 bases and the J gene lost 2 bases, with 9 bases spanning the gap. CDR3 length: 13 residues. Germline V gene sequence: CDR1 SGHRS, CDR2 YFSETQ. CDR3 protein: CASSRGPQETQYF. In nucleotides, the CDR3 is TGCGCCAGCAGCCGGGGCCCTCAAGAGACCCAGTACTTC.

This clone was observed a handful of times. The chain couples TRBV4-1 to TRBJ1-3, with TRBD1 identical over 7 bases. This CDR3 is 15 amino acids long. The germline V gene has CDR1 MGHRA and CDR2 YSYEKL. V was pared by 3 bases and J by 0 bases, with 2 bases of the junction left unmatched. The CDR3 sequence is CASSQAGGSGNTIYF. The CDR3 DNA follows: TGCGCCAGCAGCCAGGCAGGGGGCTCTGGAAACACCATATATTTT.

The chain uses TRBV18 and TRBJ2-2; weak D call: TRBD2 (6 bases). V was shortened by 3 bases and J by 0 bases, with 14 bases between the two germline ends. This CDR3 contains 17 residues. Germline loops: CDR1 KGHSH, CDR2 LQKENI. The CDR3 spells CASSPPEGSPNTGELFF. The DNA of the CDR3 is TGTGCCAGCTCACCCCCGGAGGGGAGCCCGAACACCGGGGAGCTGTTTTTT.

A word on this clone: Other DNA sequences in this sample translate to the same CDR3. J is TRBJ2-5 and V is TRBV7-2; possibly TRBD1 for D (5 bases). V dropped 5 bases and J dropped 2 bases, with 9 bases sitting between them. The CDR3 loop spans 13 amino acids. The germline gives CDR1 SGHTA, CDR2 FQGNSA. The CDR3, as DNA: TGTGCCAGCAGCCTGACAGTTCAAGAGACCCAGTACTTC. Amino acid sequence: CASSLTVQETQYF. The whole variable domain, filled in from reference TRBV7-2 and TRBJ2-5, reads GAGVSQSPSNKVTEKGKDVELRCDPISGHTALYWYRQSLGQGLEFLIYFQGNSAPDKSGLPSDRFSAERTGGSVSTLTIQRTQQEDSAVYLCASSLTVQETQYFGPGTRLLVL.

The chain combines TRBV5-4 with TRBJ2-3; 9 bases map to TRBD1. The CDR3 sequence is 14 residues long. J lost 5 bases, V lost 3 bases, and 4 bases had no gene match. Germline CDR1 and CDR2: SGHNT and YYREEE (reference sequence). CDR3 amino acids: CASSSGQGGDTQYF. The CDR3 coding sequence is TGTGCCAGCAGCTCGGGACAGGGAGGAGATACGCAGTATTTT.

This clone was recorded a few times. The chain links TRBV7-2 to TRBJ2-2, with 10 bases matching TRBD2. CDR1 is SGHTA, CDR2 FQGNSA, per germline. The CDR3 has 17 residues. The V segment lost 0 bases and the J segment 7 bases; nucleotides outside the gene matches: 8. Here the CDR3 reads CASSLAGGTSAGGELFF. The CDR3 nucleotides read TGTGCCAGCAGCTTAGCGGGCGGGACTAGCGCGGGCGGGGAGCTGTTTTTT.

V gene TRBV13 combines with J gene TRBJ2-3; no clear D gene. The CDR3 runs 15 residues. Trimming cost V 5 bases and J 0 bases, with 12 bases left between them. Germline values: CDR1 PRHDT, CDR2 FYEKMQ (reference sequence). The CDR3 bases are TGTGCCAGCAGCCGCGCGGTCACTAGCACAGATACGCAGTATTTT. Its translation: CASSRAVTSTDTQYF.

This chain connects TRBV28 to TRBJ2-7; either TRBD1 or TRBD2 may fit D (6 bases each). V shed 3 bases and J shed 7 bases, with 19 bases lying between them. The CDR3 spans 15 residues. Germline V gives CDR1 MDHEN, CDR2 SYDVKM. The CDR3 sequence: CASSFVTGVRGEQYF. The CDR3 bases are TGTGCCAGCAGTTTCGTGACAGGAGTTCGGGGGGAGCAGTACTTC.

The genes are TRBV7-9 and TRBJ1-1; D gene uncertain. V was clipped by 6 bases and J by 11 bases, with 7 bases between them. Looked up from germline, CDR1 is SEHNR and CDR2 is FQNEAQ (reference sequence). There are 9 residues in the CDR3. The CDR3 here is CASSPRAFF. The CDR3 DNA reads TGTGCCAGCAGTCCGAGGGCTTTCTTT.

V usage is TRBV6-1 and J usage is TRBJ2-5, with a possible D match to TRBD2 (5 bases). CDR3 length: 11 residues. With 5 bases removed from V and 5 bases from J, the gap between germline ends came to 6 bases. Germline V gene sequence: CDR1 MNHNS, CDR2 SASEGT. CDR3 residues: CASSRRETQYF. The CDR3 bases are TGTGCCAGCAGTAGGAGGGAGACCCAGTACTTC.

This clone was observed a handful of times. This chain connects TRBV7-9 to TRBJ1-1; maybe TRBD1 (5 bases). With 4 bases removed from V and 8 bases from J, the gap between germline ends came to 11 bases. Per the germline V gene, CDR1 is SEHNR and CDR2 is FQNEAQ (reference sequence). CDR3 length: 12 amino acids. This CDR3 reads CASSSQTVEAFF. CDR3 DNA: TGTGCCAGCAGCTCCCAGACAGTAGAAGCTTTCTTT.

The gene calls are TRBV5-1 and TRBJ2-7; 7 nucleotides agree with TRBD1. CDR3 length: 13 residues. V shed 6 bases and J 3 bases; nucleotides not matched to a gene: 6. From germline, CDR1 is SGHRS and CDR2 YFSETQ. CDR3 in amino acids: CASKLTGDYEQYF. In DNA form, the CDR3 reads TGCGCCAGCAAACTCACAGGGGACTACGAGCAGTACTTC.

The rearrangement uses TRBV7-6 and TRBJ2-3; 12 bases match TRBD2. Germline V gene lookup returns CDR1 SGHVS and CDR2 FNYEAQ. The trim removed 4 bases at V and 0 bases at J, leaving 2 bases unmatched. The length of the CDR3 is 16 residues. For the CDR3, the DNA is TGTGCCAGCAGCTGGACTAGCGGGGTGAGCACAGATACGCAGTATTTT. Protein: CASSWTSGVSTDTQYF. Drawing the rest from reference TRBV7-6 and TRBJ2-3, the complete variable domain is GAGVSQSPRYKVTKRGQDVALRCDPISGHVSLYWYRQALGQGPEFLTYFNYEAQQDKSGLPNDRFSAERPEGSISTLTIQRTEQRDSAMYRCASSWTSGVSTDTQYFGPGTRLTVL.

This clone was observed a few times. The chain joins TRBV7-2 to TRBJ1-4; D is uncertain. The germline CDR1 and CDR2 sequences are SGHTA and FQGNSA. V was pared by 5 bases and J by 3 bases, with 13 bases between. The CDR3 is 15 residues long. CDR3 in amino acids: CASSPTGGSNEKLFF. CDR3 nucleotides: TGTGCCAGCAGCCCCACTGGAGGTTCTAATGAAAAACTGTTTTTT. Complete variable domain (other parts from reference TRBV7-2 and TRBJ1-4): GAGVSQSPSNKVTEKGKDVELRCDPISGHTALYWYRQSLGQGLEFLIYFQGNSAPDKSGLPSDRFSAERTGGSVSTLTIQRTQQEDSAVYLCASSPTGGSNEKLFFGSGTQLSVL.

This clone was seen a handful of times. This chain uses TRBV6-5 with TRBJ2-7; unclear D gene. In germline, CDR1 is MNHEY, CDR2 SVGAGI. The ends were cut back, 0 bases at V and 3 bases at J, with 9 bases in the middle. The CDR3 is 14 amino acids. The CDR3 loop reads CASSYSETVYEQYF. For the CDR3, the DNA is TGTGCCAGCAGTTACTCTGAGACGGTCTACGAGCAGTACTTC.